This TCR beta chain is from a study of beta chain features in type 1 diabetes. Reverse transcription of all isolated RNA meant that expressed TCRB transcripts were sequenced. Data came from immunoSEQ multiplex PCR; TCRdb stores just in-frame clones and leaves some out. Found here are roughly 730,000 clones, about an eighth of them singletons; the top ten hold approximately 0.022%. The V end was cut by 5 bases, the J end by 7 bases, with 26 bases between. Germline CDR1 and CDR2: SGHAT and FQNNGV. This CDR3 has 17 amino acids. Study-wide findings and caveats: Significant though moderate, a shortening of TCRB CDR3s appeared in all four CD4+ subsets of Type 1 diabetes patients. When VDJ junctions were examined, type 1 diabetes patients showed fewer insertions and more deletions. It was among patients, rather than healthy donors, that naive, central memory and Treg TCRB repertoires appeared more similar.

The table lists this clone with a few counts. Its antigen remains unidentified. Sequencing input: naive CD4+ T cells from blood. The chain has TRBV11-2 and TRBJ1-1; D is possibly TRBD1 (6 bases). The TCR was taken from a man between 18 and 35 years old with type 1 diabetes. The CDR3 coding sequence is TGTGCCAGCAGCCTACGCCGTGTGGGGGGCCAGGCTCATGAAGCTTTCTTT. Its protein is CASSLRRVGGQAHEAFF.